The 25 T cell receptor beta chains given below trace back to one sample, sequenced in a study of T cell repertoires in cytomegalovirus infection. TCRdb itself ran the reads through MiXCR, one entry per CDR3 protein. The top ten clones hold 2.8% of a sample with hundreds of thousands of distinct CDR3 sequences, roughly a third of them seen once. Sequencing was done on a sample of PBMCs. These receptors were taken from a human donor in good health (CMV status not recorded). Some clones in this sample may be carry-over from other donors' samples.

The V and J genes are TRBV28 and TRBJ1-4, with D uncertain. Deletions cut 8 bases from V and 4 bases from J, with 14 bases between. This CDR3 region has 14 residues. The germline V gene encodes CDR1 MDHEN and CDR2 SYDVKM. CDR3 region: CASSPRVFNEKLFF. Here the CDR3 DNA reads TGTGCCAGCTCCCCCCGGGTCTTTAATGAAAAACTGTTTTTT.

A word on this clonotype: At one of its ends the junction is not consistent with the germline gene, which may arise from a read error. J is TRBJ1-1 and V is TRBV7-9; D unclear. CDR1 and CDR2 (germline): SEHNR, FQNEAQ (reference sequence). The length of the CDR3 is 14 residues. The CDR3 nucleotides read TGTGCCAGCAGCTGGGTCTCCCTTAACACTGAAGATTTCTTT. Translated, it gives CASSWVSLNTEDFF.

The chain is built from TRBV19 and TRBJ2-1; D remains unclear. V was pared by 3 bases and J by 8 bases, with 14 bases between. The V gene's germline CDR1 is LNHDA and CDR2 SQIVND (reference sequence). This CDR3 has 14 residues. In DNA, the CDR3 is TGTGCCAGTAGTATCGGCTATCCCCCAGATGAGCAGTTCTTC. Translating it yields CASSIGYPPDEQFF.

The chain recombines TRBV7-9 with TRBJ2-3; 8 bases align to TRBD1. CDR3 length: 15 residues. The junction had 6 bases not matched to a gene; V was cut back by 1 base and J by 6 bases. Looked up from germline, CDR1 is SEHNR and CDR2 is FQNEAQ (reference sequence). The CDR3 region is CASSLGVTGVDTQYF. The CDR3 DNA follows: TGTGCCAGCAGCTTAGGGGTGACAGGGGTCGATACGCAGTATTTT.

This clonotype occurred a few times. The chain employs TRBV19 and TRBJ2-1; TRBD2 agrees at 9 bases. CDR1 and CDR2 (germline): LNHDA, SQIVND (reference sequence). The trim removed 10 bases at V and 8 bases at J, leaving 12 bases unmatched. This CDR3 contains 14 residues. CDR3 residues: CATTLAGVTHEQFF. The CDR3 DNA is TGTGCCACAACCTTAGCGGGGGTGACGCATGAGCAGTTCTTC.

The chain's CDR3 is CSANREYEQYF. The CDR3 bases are TGCAGTGCTAATCGAGAGTACGAGCAGTACTTC. The rearrangement uses TRBV20-1 and TRBJ2-7; D call uncertain. The CDR3 consists of 11 residues. The V and J ends lost 4 bases and 4 bases respectively, with 8 bases between them. CDR1 and CDR2 (germline): DFQATT, SNEGSKA (reference sequence).

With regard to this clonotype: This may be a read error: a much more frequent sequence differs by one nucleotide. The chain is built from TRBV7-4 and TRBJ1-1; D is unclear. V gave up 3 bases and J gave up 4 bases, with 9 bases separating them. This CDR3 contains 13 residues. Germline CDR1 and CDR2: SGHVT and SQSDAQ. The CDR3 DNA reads TGTGCCAGCAGCTTCACCCAGAGCACTGAAGCTTTCTTT. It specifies CASSFTQSTEAFF.

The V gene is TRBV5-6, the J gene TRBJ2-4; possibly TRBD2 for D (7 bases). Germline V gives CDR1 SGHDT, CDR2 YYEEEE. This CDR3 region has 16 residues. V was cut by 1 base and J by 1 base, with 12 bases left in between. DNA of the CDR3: TGTGCCAGCAGCTTGCGGGGGGCAAGGGCCAAAAACATTCAGTACTTC. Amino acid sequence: CASSLRGARAKNIQYF.

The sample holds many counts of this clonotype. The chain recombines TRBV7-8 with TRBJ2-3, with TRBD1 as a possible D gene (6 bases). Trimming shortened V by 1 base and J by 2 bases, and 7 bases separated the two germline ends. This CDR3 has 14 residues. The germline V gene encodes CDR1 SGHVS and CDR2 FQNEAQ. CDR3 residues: CASSLGTDTDTQYF. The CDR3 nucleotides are TGTGCCAGCAGCTTAGGGACAGACACAGATACGCAGTATTTT.

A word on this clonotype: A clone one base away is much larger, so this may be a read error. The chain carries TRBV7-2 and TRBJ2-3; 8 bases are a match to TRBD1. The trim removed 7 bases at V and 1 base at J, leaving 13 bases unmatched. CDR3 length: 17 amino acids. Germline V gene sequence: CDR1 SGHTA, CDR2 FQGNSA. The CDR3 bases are TGTGCCAGCAACCCCGGGACGACAGGGGCTGGCACAGATACGCAGTATTTT. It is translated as CASNPGTTGAGTDTQYF. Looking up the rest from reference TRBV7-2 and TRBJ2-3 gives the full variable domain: GAGVSQSPSNKVTEKGKDVELRCDPISGHTALYWYRQSLGQGLEFLIYFQGNSAPDKSGLPSDRFSAERTGGSVSTLTIQRTQQEDSAVYLCASNPGTTGAGTDTQYFGPGTRLTVL.

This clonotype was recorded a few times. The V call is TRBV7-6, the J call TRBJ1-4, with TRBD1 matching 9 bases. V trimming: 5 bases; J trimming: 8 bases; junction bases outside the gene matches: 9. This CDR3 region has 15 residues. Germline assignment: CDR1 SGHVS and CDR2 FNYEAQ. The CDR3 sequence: CASSAPEDRGEKLFF. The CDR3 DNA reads TGTGCCAGCAGCGCGCCAGAGGACAGGGGCGAAAAACTGTTTTTT. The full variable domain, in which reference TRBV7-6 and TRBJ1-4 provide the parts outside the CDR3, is GAGVSQSPRYKVTKRGQDVALRCDPISGHVSLYWYRQALGQGPEFLTYFNYEAQQDKSGLPNDRFSAERPEGSISTLTIQRTEQRDSAMYRCASSAPEDRGEKLFFGSGTQLSVL.

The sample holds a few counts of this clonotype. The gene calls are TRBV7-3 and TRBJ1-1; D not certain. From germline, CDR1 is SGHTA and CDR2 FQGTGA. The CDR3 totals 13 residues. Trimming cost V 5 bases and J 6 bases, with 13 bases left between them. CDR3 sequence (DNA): TGTGCCAGCAGCAAAAGAGGGCTGGCTGAAGCTTTCTTT. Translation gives CASSKRGLAEAFF.

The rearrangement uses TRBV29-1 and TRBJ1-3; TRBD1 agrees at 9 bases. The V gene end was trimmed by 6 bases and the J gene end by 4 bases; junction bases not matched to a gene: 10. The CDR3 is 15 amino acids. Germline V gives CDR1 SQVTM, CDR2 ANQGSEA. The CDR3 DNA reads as TGCAGCGTGCTTACCGGACAGGGGCGCGGAAACACCATATATTTT. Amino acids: CSVLTGQGRGNTIYF.

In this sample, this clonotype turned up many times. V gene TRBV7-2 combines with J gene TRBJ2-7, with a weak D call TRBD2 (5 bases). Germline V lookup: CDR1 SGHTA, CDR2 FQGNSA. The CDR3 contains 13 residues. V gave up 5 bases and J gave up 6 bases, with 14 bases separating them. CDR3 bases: TGTGCCAGCAGCCGTGGGTGGGAGTCCGAGCAGTACTTC. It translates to CASSRGWESEQYF.

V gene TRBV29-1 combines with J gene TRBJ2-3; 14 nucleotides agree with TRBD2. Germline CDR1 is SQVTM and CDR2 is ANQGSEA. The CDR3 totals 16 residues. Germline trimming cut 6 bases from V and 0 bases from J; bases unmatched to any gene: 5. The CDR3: CSVGGTSGRSTDTQYF. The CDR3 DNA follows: TGCAGCGTCGGGGGGACTAGCGGGAGAAGCACAGATACGCAGTATTTT.

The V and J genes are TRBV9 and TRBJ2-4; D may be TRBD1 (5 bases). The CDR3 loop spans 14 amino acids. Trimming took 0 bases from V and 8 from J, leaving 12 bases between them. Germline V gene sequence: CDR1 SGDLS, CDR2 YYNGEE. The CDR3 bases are TGTGCCAGCAGCGTAGTAGGTGGGGCGGACATTCAGTACTTC. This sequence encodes CASSVVGGADIQYF.

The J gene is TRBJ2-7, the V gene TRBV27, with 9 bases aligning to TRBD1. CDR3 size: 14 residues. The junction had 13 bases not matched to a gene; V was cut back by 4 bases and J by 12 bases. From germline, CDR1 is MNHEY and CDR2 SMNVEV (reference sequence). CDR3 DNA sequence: TGTGCCAGCAGTTCCGGGACAGGGTCCTACGAGACGTACTTC. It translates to CASSSGTGSYETYF.

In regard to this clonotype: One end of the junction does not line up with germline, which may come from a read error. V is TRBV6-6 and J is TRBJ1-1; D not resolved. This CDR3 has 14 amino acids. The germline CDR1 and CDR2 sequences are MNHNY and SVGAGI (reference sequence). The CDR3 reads CARSYSQPVTEAFF. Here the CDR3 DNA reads TGTGCCCGCAGTTACTCCCAACCCGTTACTGAAGCTTTCTTT.

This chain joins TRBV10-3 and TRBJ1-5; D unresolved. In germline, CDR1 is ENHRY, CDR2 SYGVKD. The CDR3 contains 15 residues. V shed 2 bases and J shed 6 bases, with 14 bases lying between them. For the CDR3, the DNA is TGTGCCATCAGTGAGGTAGGAGGCTCAGGTCAGCCCCAGCATTTT. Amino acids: CAISEVGGSGQPQHF.

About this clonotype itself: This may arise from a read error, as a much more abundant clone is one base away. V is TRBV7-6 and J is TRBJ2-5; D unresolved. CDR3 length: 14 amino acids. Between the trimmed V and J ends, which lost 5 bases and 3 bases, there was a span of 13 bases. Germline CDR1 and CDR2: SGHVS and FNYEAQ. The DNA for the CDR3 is TGTGCCAGCAGCCCCAGGATAGCAAAAGAGACCCAGTACTTC. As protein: CASSPRIAKETQYF.

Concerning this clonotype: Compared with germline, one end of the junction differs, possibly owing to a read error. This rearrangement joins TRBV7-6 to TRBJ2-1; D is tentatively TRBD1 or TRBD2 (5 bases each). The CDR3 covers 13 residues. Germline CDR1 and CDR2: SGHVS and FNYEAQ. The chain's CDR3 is CASSLGDLNAQFF. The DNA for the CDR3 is TGTGCCAGCAGCTTAGGGGACCTCAATGCGCAGTTCTTC.

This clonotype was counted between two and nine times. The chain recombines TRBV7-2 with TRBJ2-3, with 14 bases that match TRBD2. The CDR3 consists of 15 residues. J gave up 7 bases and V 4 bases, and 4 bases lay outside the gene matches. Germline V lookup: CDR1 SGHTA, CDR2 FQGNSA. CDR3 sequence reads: CASSSTSGRGNTQYF. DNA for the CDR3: TGTGCCAGCAGCTCGACTAGCGGGAGGGGCAATACGCAGTATTTT.

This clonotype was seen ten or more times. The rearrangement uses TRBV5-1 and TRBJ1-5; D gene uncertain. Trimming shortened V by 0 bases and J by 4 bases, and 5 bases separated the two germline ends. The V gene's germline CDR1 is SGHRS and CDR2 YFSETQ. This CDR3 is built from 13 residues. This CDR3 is CASSLEVNQPQHF. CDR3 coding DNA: TGCGCCAGCAGCTTGGAAGTAAATCAGCCCCAGCATTTT.

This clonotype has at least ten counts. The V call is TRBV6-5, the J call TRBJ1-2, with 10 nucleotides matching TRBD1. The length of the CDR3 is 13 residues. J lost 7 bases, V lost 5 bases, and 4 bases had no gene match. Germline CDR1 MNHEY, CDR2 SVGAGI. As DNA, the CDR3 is TGTGCCAGCAGTCCGGGACAGGGGTTTGGCTACACCTTC. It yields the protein CASSPGQGFGYTF.

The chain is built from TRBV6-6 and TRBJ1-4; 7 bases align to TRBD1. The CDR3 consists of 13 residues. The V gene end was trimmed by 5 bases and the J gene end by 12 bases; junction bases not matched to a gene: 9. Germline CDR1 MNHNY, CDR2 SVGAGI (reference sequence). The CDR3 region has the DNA TGTGCCAGCAGTCGGACGACAGGGAGCCAACTGTTTTTT. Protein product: CASSRTTGSQLFF.